The entry that follows covers one T cell receptor beta chain sequence. Its specificity is not known. PCR primers comprised 60 Vbeta and 13 Jbeta primers. Method: immunoSEQ multiplex PCR; TCRdb's copy keeps in-frame clones and lacks some. The repertoire includes under 200,000 clones, roughly 79% of them detected once, and 1.3% sits in the top ten. This sample is part of a study of cytomegalovirus exposure and HLA in healthy donors. Across the study: Some 85 million unique TCRs, all from HLA-typed donors, were included in an early release of the data.

Points from the study as a whole: On later analysis, the bulk of CMV-associated TCR beta chains appeared to be HLA-restricted. According to a later analysis, donors in an Asian-associated ancestry cluster reportedly had fewer N-insertions than the approximately 730-donor mean. Later analysis found that TCR beta chains associated with HLA were more clonally expanded than other, equally common chains.

The V gene lost 3 bases and the J gene lost 4 bases, with 16 bases spanning the gap. Germline loops: CDR1 KGHSH, CDR2 LQKENI. This CDR3 contains 15 residues. Sequencing was carried out using PBMCs. J is TRBJ2-7 and V is TRBV18; possible D gene TRBD1, 7 bases. The origin of this receptor is a woman aged 45 to 65 in good health and CMV-seronegative. This chain's CDR3 is CASSPLGRGDYEQYF. DNA for the CDR3: TGTGCCAGCTCACCTTTAGGCAGGGGGGATTACGAGCAGTACTTC. Full variable domain (remainder filled in from reference TRBV18 and TRBJ2-7): NAGVMQNPRHLVRRRGQEARLRCSPMKGHSHVYWYRQLPEEGLKFMVYLQKENIIDESGMPKERFSAEFPKEGPSILRIQQVVRGDSAAYFCASSPLGRGDYEQYFGPGTRLTVT.